This TCR beta chain was captured by sequencing in a study of identical twins. Regarding the study as a whole: Models underpredicted monozygotic twin sharing of out-of-frame TCR alpha. Part of the zero-insertion signal could reflect confounding by invariant MAIT and iNKT cells.

This clonotype occurred many times. What it binds is unknown. After template switching added a universal primer site, the resulting cDNA carried unique molecular identifiers. TCRdb re-called the 5' RACE reads with MiXCR, one entry per CDR3 protein. The repertoire holds a few hundred thousand distinct CDR3 sequences, with roughly 9.9% as singletons. CDR1 SGHRS and CDR2 YFSETQ come from the germline V gene. Trimming shortened V by 4 bases and J by 1 base, and 16 bases separated the two germline ends. CDR3 length: 16 residues. Everyone who donated was a healthy Caucasian. The data also belong to a second study, concerning yellow fever vaccine responses in identical twins.

The sequencing input was PBMCs. The chain links TRBV5-1 to TRBJ2-3; no reliable D call. This TCR was sampled from a woman aged 18 to 35 in good health. For the CDR3, the DNA is TGCGCCAGCAGCCCGCCGCACCAAAGGGGCACAGATACGCAGTATTTT. Its translation is CASSPPHQRGTDTQYF. The complete variable domain, with remaining parts taken from reference TRBV5-1 and TRBJ2-3, reads KAGVTQTPRYLIKTRGQQVTLSCSPISGHRSVSWYQQTPGQGLQFLFEYFSETQRNKGNFPGRFSGRQFSNSRSEMNVSTLELGDSALYLCASSPPHQRGTDTQYFGPGTRLTVL.